The rows below give T cell receptor beta chains drawn from one sample of a study of blood T cell repertoires in COVID-19. TCRdb keeps only in-frame clones here, not all; method: immunoSEQ multiplex PCR. The table has about 26,000 clones, roughly 90% seen once. The sequenced material came from peripheral blood. The receptors derive from a human donor in a cohort sampled during active COVID-19. The CDR3 runs from the conserved cysteine through the conserved F or W. Each record gives: CDR3 protein, CDR3 DNA, CDR3 length, V gene, D gene, J gene. D genes are given only for firm matches.

CARGAGGPPYEQYF	TGTGCCAGGGGAGCGGGAGGGCCCCCCTACGAGCAGTACTTC	14	TRBV11-3	TRBD2	TRBJ2-7
CAWSLGQGLSNEQFF	TGTGCCTGGAGTCTGGGACAGGGCCTTAGCAATGAGCAGTTCTTC	15	TRBV30	TRBD1	TRBJ2-1
CARRNRGRFTSGAVSYEQYF	TGTGCCAGAAGGAACAGGGGTCGATTCACTAGCGGGGCGGTCTCCTACGAGCAGTACTTC	20	TRBV5-3	TRBD2	TRBJ2-7
CASSFGQNTGELFF	TGTGCCAGCAGTTTCGGACAGAACACCGGGGAGCTGTTTTTT	14	TRBV6-5	.	TRBJ2-2
CASSPARAGGNTIYF	TGTGCCAGCAGCCCAGCCCGAGCAGGGGGAAACACCATATATTTT	15	TRBV7-9	.	TRBJ1-3
CASRGQLNTEAFF	TGTGCCAGCAGGGGACAGCTGAACACTGAAGCTTTCTTT	13	TRBV6-5	TRBD1	TRBJ1-1
CASSGRRGPESGYTF	TGTGCCAGCTCAGGGCGTAGGGGCCCCGAAAGCGGCTACACCTTC	15	TRBV18	.	TRBJ1-2
CASKMGQQEGAHYEQYF	TGTGCCAGCAAAATGGGACAACAAGAGGGGGCCCACTACGAGCAGTACTTC	17	TRBV28	TRBD1	TRBJ2-7
CASSRGLAVLGNEQFF	TGTGCCAGCTCCCGGGGACTAGCGGTTCTCGGGAATGAGCAGTTCTTC	16	TRBV18	TRBD2	TRBJ2-1
CASSFGRLVRDRGDEQYF	TGTGCCAGCAGCTTTGGCCGCCTGGTGAGGGACAGGGGCGACGAGCAGTACTTC	18	TRBV11-2	TRBD1	TRBJ2-7
CASSYEDGAGNTIYF	TGTGCCAGCAGTTACGAGGACGGGGCTGGAAACACCATATATTTT	15	TRBV6-2/TRBV6-3	.	TRBJ1-3
CASSVAHFEGTQYF	TGTGCCAGCAGCGTAGCACACTTCGAGGGTACGCAGTATTTT	14	TRBV9	.	TRBJ2-3